This T cell receptor (beta chain) was retrieved from a study of blood T cell repertoires in COVID-19. Overall study: Sources were T cells, B-cell-depleted T cells, or PBMCs; the material itself was cDNA or gDNA.

Assay used: immunoSEQ multiplex PCR; TCRdb lists only in-frame clones, some missing. The data contain 200,000 to 300,000 clones, roughly 90% of them seen just once; the ten biggest clones take up 4%. Sequencing input: peripheral blood. This sequence originates from a man aged 55 to 70 who had recovered from COVID-19.

CDR3 loop: CAETGTGGYVSTDTQYF. CDR3 DNA: TGTGCCGAAACCGGGACAGGGGGCTACGTTAGCACAGATACGCAGTATTTT. The V and J genes are TRBV2 and TRBJ2-3; 12 bases align to TRBD1. The V and J ends lost 11 bases and 0 bases, in that order; junction bases with no gene match: 12. CDR3 length: 17 residues. Germline V gene data show CDR1 as SNHLY and CDR2 as FYNNEI.